What follows are 25 T cell receptor beta chains derived from one specimen sequenced in a study of regulatory T cells in long-lasting Graves disease. Described time point: newly diagnosed GD, antithyroid drugs for less than 3 months. Extracted PBMC RNA gave rise to the TCR library. Assembly of TCR beta libraries relied on iRepertoire HTBI primers together with Arm-PCR of CDR3 regions. TCRdb called the multiplex PCR reads again in MiXCR, with one record for every CDR3 protein. The profile shows hundreds of thousands of distinct CDR3 sequences, 16% of them singletons. A further study also used this sample, focusing on T cells in Graves' hyperthyroidism and ophthalmopathy.

The sequenced sample was peripheral blood mononuclear cells (PBMCs), obtained at new diagnosis, from a patient treated with antithyroid drugs. The receptors originated from a man aged 35 to 55 with Graves disease.

Note on this clonotype: Being one base from a much bigger clone, this may be a read error. The chain has TRBV12-3 or TRBV12-4 and TRBJ1-5; D is undetermined. Trimming stripped 3 bases from V and 7 bases from J, with 13 bases between. The CDR3 consists of 14 residues. The CDR3 bases are TGTGCCAGCAGTTTGCGCGGGTTCGGGCAGCCCCAGCATTTT. Translated, it gives CASSLRGFGQPQHF.

This chain links TRBV4-3 with TRBJ2-3, with TRBD2 as a possible D gene (6 bases). Germline assignment: CDR1 LGHNA and CDR2 YSLEER. Trimming took 0 bases from V and 1 from J, leaving 11 bases between them. The CDR3 has 16 residues. Here the CDR3 reads CASSQETGEGTDTQYF. CDR3 coding DNA: TGCGCCAGCAGCCAAGAAACGGGGGAGGGCACAGATACGCAGTATTTT.

This sequence joins TRBV20-1 and TRBJ1-2, with no clear D. The ends were cut back, 3 bases at V and 2 bases at J, with 13 bases in the middle. This CDR3 is 14 amino acids long. Germline CDR1 DFQATT, CDR2 SNEGSKA (reference sequence). The CDR3 DNA reads TGCAGTGCTAGTGGATTCCGTCCGAACTATGGCTACACCTTC. Amino acid sequence: CSASGFRPNYGYTF.

The table lists this clonotype with many counts. This chain uses TRBV12-3 or TRBV12-4 with TRBJ2-7; D is unresolved. V lost 5 bases and J lost 7, with 24 bases in between. The CDR3 length is 16 residues. For the CDR3, the DNA is TGTGCCAGCAGTCCGCCCGGTCAAGCAAACCTAAGGGAGCAGTACTTC. Translating it yields CASSPPGQANLREQYF.

This clonotype has a handful of counts. The chain joins TRBV12-3 or TRBV12-4 to TRBJ1-5; D gene uncertain. The CDR3 runs 15 residues. The V gene lost 6 bases and the J gene lost 9 bases, with 21 bases spanning the gap. This CDR3 is CASSKIDGLGLPQHF. The CDR3 coding sequence is TGTGCCAGCAGCAAAATCGACGGGCTCGGTCTGCCCCAGCATTTT.

The chain carries TRBV19 and TRBJ2-7, with D unresolved. The germline V gene has CDR1 LNHDA and CDR2 SQIVND (reference sequence). The germline V and J ends were trimmed by 4 bases and 2 bases, with 9 bases remaining between them. There are 13 residues in the CDR3. CDR3 sequence reads: CASSKSGPYEQYF. Written as DNA, the CDR3 is TGTGCCAGTAGTAAATCGGGTCCCTACGAGCAGTACTTC. The full variable domain, with the rest looked up from reference TRBV19 and TRBJ2-7, is DGGITQSPKYLFRKEGQNVTLSCEQNLNHDAMYWYRQDPGQGLRLIYYSQIVNDFQKGDIAEGYSVSREKKESFPLTVTSAQKNPTAFYLCASSKSGPYEQYFGPGTRLTVT.

This clonotype was counted at least ten times. The chain combines TRBV6-5 with TRBJ1-5; 8 bases match TRBD1. Looked up from germline, CDR1 is MNHEY and CDR2 is SVGAGI. The CDR3 extends over 17 amino acids. Trimming at V came to 2 bases and at J to 5 bases, leaving 11 bases not matched to a gene. The CDR3 sequence is CASSYMRGQGSDQPQHF. Written as DNA, the CDR3 is TGTGCCAGCAGTTACATGCGTGGACAGGGCTCCGATCAGCCCCAGCATTTT.

The gene calls are TRBV7-9 and TRBJ1-5; D might be TRBD1 (6 bases). This CDR3 comprises 19 residues. V was shortened by 4 bases and J by 2 bases, with 24 bases between the two germline ends. CDR1 is SEHNR, CDR2 FQNEAQ, per germline (reference sequence). As DNA, the CDR3 is TGTGCCAGCAGCTCCGGGACATTTCGGGGCGCGGGTGGCAATCAGCCCCAGCATTTT. Protein product: CASSSGTFRGAGGNQPQHF.

This clonotype was seen at least ten times. The rearrangement links TRBV5-1 to TRBJ1-1, with D possibly matching TRBD1 (5 bases). The CDR3 spans 16 residues. Germline V gives CDR1 SGHRS, CDR2 YFSETQ. Trimming took 0 bases from V and 7 from J, leaving 19 bases between them. The DNA of the CDR3 is TGCGCCAGCAGCTTGGTGGGCGGACCTTGGGGGGATGAAGCTTTCTTT. This encodes CASSLVGGPWGDEAFF. Using reference TRBV5-1 and TRBJ1-1 for the parts outside the CDR3, the full variable domain is KAGVTQTPRYLIKTRGQQVTLSCSPISGHRSVSWYQQTPGQGLQFLFEYFSETQRNKGNFPGRFSGRQFSNSRSEMNVSTLELGDSALYLCASSLVGGPWGDEAFFGQGTRLTVV.

Ten or more counts support this clonotype. This sequence joins TRBV2 and TRBJ2-5; 7 nucleotides line up with TRBD1. This CDR3 comprises 13 residues. The trim removed 3 bases at V and 4 bases at J, leaving 2 bases unmatched. Per the germline V gene, CDR1 is SNHLY and CDR2 is FYNNEI. CDR3 protein: CASSDRDRETQYF. The CDR3, as DNA: TGTGCCAGCAGTGATCGGGACAGAGAGACCCAGTACTTC.

V gene TRBV12-3 or TRBV12-4 combines with J gene TRBJ2-4, with 11 positions matching TRBD1. The length of the CDR3 is 19 residues. V trimming: 5 bases; J trimming: 0 bases; junction bases outside the gene matches: 12. The CDR3 protein is CASSDGQGANTLAKNIQYF. CDR3 coding DNA: TGTGCCAGCAGTGACGGACAGGGGGCAAATACCCTAGCCAAAAACATTCAGTACTTC.

This sequence joins TRBV5-1 and TRBJ2-5; TRBD2 is a possible D gene (6 bases). The CDR3 is 14 residues long. Germline V gene lookup returns CDR1 SGHRS and CDR2 YFSETQ. Trimming removed 3 bases at V and 3 bases at J, with 12 bases between. The CDR3 is CASSSLASKETQYF. In DNA form, the CDR3 reads TGCGCCAGCAGCTCACTAGCATCCAAAGAGACCCAGTACTTC.

This clonotype has at least ten counts. CDR3 in amino acids: CASSLKQMNTEAFF. CDR3 DNA: TGCGCCAGCAGCTTGAAACAGATGAACACTGAAGCTTTCTTT. This chain links TRBV5-1 with TRBJ1-1, with no clear D. Looked up from germline, CDR1 is SGHRS and CDR2 is YFSETQ. CDR3 length equals 14 residues. Trimming left V 1 base short and J 0 bases short, with 7 bases between.

The chain links TRBV5-1 to TRBJ2-7, with 11 nucleotides matching TRBD2. V lost 4 bases, J lost 3 bases, and 9 bases stayed unmatched. This CDR3 spans 16 amino acids. Germline V gene data show CDR1 as SGHRS and CDR2 as YFSETQ. CDR3 in amino acids: CASSREGLADFYEQYF. The CDR3 DNA follows: TGCGCCAGCAGCAGGGAGGGACTAGCGGACTTCTACGAGCAGTACTTC.

The V gene is TRBV7-9, the J gene TRBJ2-5; 7 bases match TRBD2. Germline CDR1 SEHNR, CDR2 FQNEAQ (reference sequence). V lost 3 bases, J lost 2 bases, and 3 bases stayed unmatched. This CDR3 contains 14 residues. The CDR3 protein is CASSLTSSQETQYF. The CDR3 nucleotides are TGTGCCAGCAGCTTGACTAGCAGTCAAGAGACCCAGTACTTC.

This clonotype was counted between two and nine times. The gene calls are TRBV18 and TRBJ2-3; D assignment may be TRBD1 or TRBD2 (6 bases each). CDR3 length equals 15 residues. With 3 bases removed from V and 2 bases from J, the gap between germline ends came to 12 bases. CDR1 and CDR2 from the germline V gene are KGHSH and LQKENI. The CDR3 is CASSPLGGNTDTQYF. The DNA of the CDR3 is TGTGCCAGCTCACCTTTAGGGGGGAACACAGATACGCAGTATTTT.

This clonotype was observed many times. The V and J genes are TRBV20-1 and TRBJ2-3; a possible D gene is TRBD2 (5 bases). The CDR3 has 15 residues. V was clipped by 0 bases and J by 8 bases, with 18 bases between them. Germline loops: CDR1 DFQATT, CDR2 SNEGSKA (reference sequence). The DNA of the CDR3 is TGCAGTGCTAGAGATCGGGTGAAGGGAGTGGCTACGCAGTATTTT. It specifies CSARDRVKGVATQYF.

This clonotype was counted many times. This chain connects TRBV12-3 or TRBV12-4 to TRBJ1-1; D is uncertain. V lost 0 bases, J lost 0 bases, and 5 bases lay in between. The CDR3 spans 14 residues. The CDR3 loop is CASSLAGMNTEAFF. DNA of the CDR3: TGTGCCAGCAGTTTAGCAGGAATGAACACTGAAGCTTTCTTT.

The chain is built from TRBV5-1 and TRBJ1-3; D call uncertain. V lost 5 bases, J lost 4 bases, and 7 bases lay in between. Germline values: CDR1 SGHRS, CDR2 YFSETQ. The CDR3 is 12 residues long. The CDR3 loop reads CASSKLGNTIYF. The DNA for the CDR3 is TGCGCCAGCAGTAAACTCGGAAACACCATATATTTT. Full variable domain (outside the CDR3, taken from reference TRBV5-1 and TRBJ1-3): KAGVTQTPRYLIKTRGQQVTLSCSPISGHRSVSWYQQTPGQGLQFLFEYFSETQRNKGNFPGRFSGRQFSNSRSEMNVSTLELGDSALYLCASSKLGNTIYFGEGSWLTVV.

This clonotype has a count of ten or more. This chain joins TRBV5-1 and TRBJ1-6; 7 nucleotides agree with TRBD1. This CDR3 is 17 amino acids long. CDR1 is SGHRS, CDR2 YFSETQ, per germline. V trimming: 2 bases; J trimming: 7 bases; junction bases outside the gene matches: 12. The CDR3 nucleotides are TGCGCCAGCAGCTTCAGGACAGGCCCAGCCGAAAATTCACCCCTCCACTTT. Protein product: CASSFRTGPAENSPLHF. Combining the CDR3 with reference TRBV5-1 and TRBJ1-6 gives the whole variable domain KAGVTQTPRYLIKTRGQQVTLSCSPISGHRSVSWYQQTPGQGLQFLFEYFSETQRNKGNFPGRFSGRQFSNSRSEMNVSTLELGDSALYLCASSFRTGPAENSPLHFGNGTRLTVT.

The chain employs TRBV5-1 and TRBJ1-2; D gene uncertain. The CDR3 contains 14 residues. Trimming pared 0 bases from V and 5 bases from J, leaving 11 bases between. The germline gives CDR1 SGHRS, CDR2 YFSETQ. The CDR3 protein is CASSLESAGYGYTF. The CDR3 DNA follows: TGCGCCAGCAGCTTGGAGTCAGCTGGGTATGGCTACACCTTC.

This chain joins TRBV20-1 and TRBJ1-5, with 9 nucleotides matching TRBD1. The V gene end was trimmed by 3 bases and the J gene end by 5 bases; junction bases not matched to a gene: 5. Germline V gives CDR1 DFQATT, CDR2 SNEGSKA (reference sequence). The CDR3 loop spans 14 amino acids. CDR3 nucleotides: TGCAGTGCTAGGTCGACAGGGGGTTATCAGCCCCAGCATTTT. Protein: CSARSTGGYQPQHF.

This clonotype has a handful of counts. CDR3 coding DNA: TGTGCCAGCAGTTCCTCATTCCAGGGGGACGCCGGGGAGCTGTTTTTT. This translates into CASSSSFQGDAGELFF. The V gene is TRBV12-3 or TRBV12-4, the J gene TRBJ2-2, with TRBD1 matching over 7 bases. V lost 4 bases, J lost 6 bases, and 11 bases stayed unmatched. The CDR3 sequence is 16 residues long.

This clonotype has a handful of counts. The chain recombines TRBV7-3 with TRBJ2-7; tentatively, D is TRBD1 (7 bases). Germline V gene lookup returns CDR1 SGHTA and CDR2 FQGTGA. CDR3 size: 14 residues. With 5 bases removed from V and 1 base from J, the gap between germline ends came to 12 bases. The CDR3 nucleotides read TGTGCCAGCAGCGCATCAGGGGGGTCCTACGAGCAGTACTTC. It yields the protein CASSASGGSYEQYF.

This clonotype was detected a few times. V usage is TRBV12-3 or TRBV12-4 and J usage is TRBJ2-3; 7 bases are a match to TRBD1. The CDR3 runs to 13 residues. The trim removed 6 bases at V and 5 bases at J, leaving 5 bases unmatched. This CDR3 reads CASSLNRGDTQYF. DNA of the CDR3: TGTGCCAGCAGCTTAAACAGGGGAGATACGCAGTATTTT.